These 27 T cell receptor beta chains came from one sample sequenced in a study of cytomegalovirus exposure and HLA in healthy donors. PCR was performed using 60 Vbeta and 13 Jbeta primers. Assay used: immunoSEQ multiplex PCR; TCRdb lists only in-frame clones, some missing. The sample lists about 190,000 clones, around 75% occurring once. Sequencing used PBMCs. The receptors were sampled from a woman aged 25-40 years in good health and CMV-seropositive.

The chain recombines TRBV27 with TRBJ2-7; 7 bases are a match to TRBD1. V lost 5 bases and J lost 1; bases outside the gene matches: 8. CDR1 MNHEY and CDR2 SMNVEV come from the germline V gene (reference sequence). The CDR3 covers 15 residues. CDR3 loop: CASSHDRVGSYEQYF. The DNA of the CDR3 is TGTGCCAGCAGTCATGACAGGGTAGGGTCCTACGAGCAGTACTTC.

This chain connects TRBV27 to TRBJ1-2; possible D gene TRBD1, 5 bases. CDR1 and CDR2 from the germline V gene are MNHEY and SMNVEV (reference sequence). CDR3 size: 15 residues. The V and J ends lost 2 bases and 4 bases respectively, with 14 bases between them. As DNA, the CDR3 is TGTGCCAGCAGTTTAGTCGACAGCCCAGTCTATGGCTACACCTTC. As protein: CASSLVDSPVYGYTF.

This chain joins TRBV28 and TRBJ2-3, with TRBD1 matching 9 bases. CDR1 is MDHEN and CDR2 is SYDVKM in the germline V gene. The CDR3 extends over 16 amino acids. The J segment lost 0 bases and the V segment lost 5 bases, leaving 6 bases of the junction unmatched. This CDR3 is CASSQNRGPSTDTQYF. In nucleotides, the CDR3 is TGTGCCAGCAGTCAAAACAGGGGGCCTAGCACAGATACGCAGTATTTT.

This chain links TRBV28 with TRBJ2-7, with TRBD1 matching 9 bases. V gave up 4 bases and J gave up 6 bases; unmatched junction bases: 7. Germline lookup yields CDR1 MDHEN and CDR2 SYDVKM. This CDR3 contains 14 residues. CDR3 in amino acids: CASSWGTGSIEQYF. CDR3 DNA: TGTGCCAGCAGTTGGGGGACAGGGTCTATCGAGCAGTACTTC.

The rearrangement links TRBV29-1 to TRBJ2-5, with TRBD2 as a possible D gene (6 bases). CDR1 and CDR2 (germline): SQVTM, ANQGSEA. There are 14 residues in the CDR3. With 5 bases removed from V and 0 bases from J, the gap between germline ends came to 13 bases. The CDR3 DNA reads TGCAGCGTTTTGGGGACTCCGTACCAAGAGACCCAGTACTTC. Residues: CSVLGTPYQETQYF.

The V gene is TRBV15, the J gene TRBJ1-2; 9 positions match TRBD1. V shed 0 bases, J shed 2 bases, and the junction held 4 bases outside the gene matches. This CDR3 has 16 residues. Germline CDR1 reads LNHNV; CDR2 reads YYDKDF (reference sequence). CDR3 in amino acids: CATSRDRTGVNYGYTF. The CDR3 region has the DNA TGTGCCACCAGCAGAGATCGGACAGGGGTAAACTATGGCTACACCTTC.

The genes are TRBV13 and TRBJ2-6, with D hard to call. This CDR3 has 15 amino acids. Trimming removed 6 bases from V and 4 bases from J, with 13 bases in between. Germline lookup yields CDR1 PRHDT and CDR2 FYEKMQ (reference sequence). CDR3 sequence: CASRKKNSGANVLTF. The CDR3 DNA follows: TGTGCCAGCAGAAAAAAAAATAGCGGGGCCAACGTCCTGACTTTC.

This clone appeared once. This sequence joins TRBV11-3 and TRBJ2-5; D gene ambiguous. V lost 4 bases and J lost 4, with 13 bases in between. This CDR3 has 14 residues. Germline V lookup: CDR1 SGHNT, CDR2 YENEEA. The CDR3 coding sequence is TGTGCCAGCAGCTCGGGTGTATCCCCAGAGACCCAGTACTTC. Translation: CASSSGVSPETQYF.

The chain carries TRBV7-9 and TRBJ2-5; TRBD1 agrees at 8 bases. Judging by the DNA end, TRBJ2-7 fits better; the J call may be wrong. CDR1 and CDR2 (germline): SEHNR, FQNEAQ (reference sequence). The CDR3 is 18 residues long. The CDR3 protein is CASSSWRAGTGSSYEQYF. CDR3 bases: TGTGCCAGCAGCTCCTGGCGGGCGGGGACAGGCAGCTCCTACGAGCAGTACTTC.

The V call is TRBV4-3, the J call TRBJ2-1; no clear D. Germline values: CDR1 LGHNA, CDR2 YSLEER. Trimming shortened V by 4 bases and J by 3 bases, and 10 bases separated the two germline ends. This CDR3 spans 14 amino acids. The CDR3 DNA reads TGCGCCAGCAGCCTCTTAGGCGGCTACAATGAGCAGTTCTTC. Translating it yields CASSLLGGYNEQFF.

This chain joins TRBV6-1 and TRBJ1-1; D gene unclear. Germline V CDR1 and CDR2: MNHNS, SASEGT. The length of the CDR3 is 14 residues. V shed 1 base and J shed 8 bases, with 14 bases lying between them. CDR3 nucleotide sequence: TGTGCCAGCAGTGAAGTAGCCCTAAACGGGGAAGCTTTCTTT. Its protein product is CASSEVALNGEAFF.

The chain couples TRBV4-2 to TRBJ2-1, with 8 bases identical to TRBD2. With 4 bases clipped from V and 3 bases from J, the junction kept 8 bases outside the gene matches. The CDR3 is made up of 16 amino acids. Germline V lookup: CDR1 LGHNA, CDR2 YNFKEQ. CDR3 nucleotide sequence: TGTGCCAGCAGCCGCCTCAGCGGGAGTGTCTACAATGAGCAGTTCTTC. It encodes CASSRLSGSVYNEQFF.

CDR3 DNA: TGTGCCAGCAGCTTAACAGCACCTCCGTCAGATACGCAGTATTTT. Its translation: CASSLTAPPSDTQYF. The chain couples TRBV7-9 to TRBJ2-3; D is uncertain. CDR1 SEHNR and CDR2 FQNEAQ come from the germline V gene (reference sequence). This CDR3 contains 15 residues. Trimming pared 2 bases from V and 4 bases from J, leaving 13 bases between. Combining the CDR3 with reference TRBV7-9 and TRBJ2-3 gives the whole variable domain DTGVSQNPRHKITKRGQNVTFRCDPISEHNRLYWYRQTLGQGPEFLTYFQNEAQLEKSRLLSDRFSAERPKGSFSTLEIQRTEQGDSAMYLCASSLTAPPSDTQYFGPGTRLTVL.

This clone was detected once. The genes are TRBV6-5 and TRBJ1-2; 7 nucleotides match TRBD1. Germline V gives CDR1 MNHEY, CDR2 SVGAGI. Unmatched junction bases numbered 10, after V lost 5 bases and J lost 7 bases. The CDR3 loop spans 14 amino acids. CDR3: CASSPTGVGSGYTF. The DNA for the CDR3 is TGTGCCAGCAGTCCTACAGGGGTTGGAAGTGGCTACACCTTC.

The genes are TRBV2 and TRBJ1-4; 9 nucleotides match TRBD1. With V trimmed by 6 bases and J by 2 bases, 4 bases remained unmatched. Germline lookup yields CDR1 SNHLY and CDR2 FYNNEI. The CDR3 extends over 15 amino acids. The CDR3 DNA reads TGTGCCAGCAGGGGACAGGGTGGTACTAATGAAAAACTGTTTTTT. It codes for CASRGQGGTNEKLFF.

The count of this clone is one. The chain links TRBV27 to TRBJ2-1; the match to TRBD2 covers 8 bases. This CDR3 has 14 amino acids. CDR1 is MNHEY and CDR2 is SMNVEV in the germline V gene (reference sequence). The V segment lost 2 bases and the J segment 8 bases; nucleotides outside the gene matches: 5. The CDR3 DNA reads TGTGCCAGCAGTTTACGGGGGGGAATCTATGAGCAGTTCTTC. Its protein product is CASSLRGGIYEQFF.

This clone was counted only a few times. This chain uses TRBV28 with TRBJ1-2; 8 bases map to TRBD1. Unmatched junction bases numbered 6, after V lost 8 bases and J lost 4 bases. CDR3 length: 13 residues. Germline V gene data show CDR1 as MDHEN and CDR2 as SYDVKM. CDR3 region: CASDRQGTYGYTF. DNA of the CDR3: TGTGCCAGCGATAGACAGGGGACCTATGGCTACACCTTC.

The chain couples TRBV4-3 to TRBJ2-5; TRBD2 aligns across 11 bases. CDR3 length: 16 amino acids. The V gene's germline CDR1 is LGHNA and CDR2 YSLEER. V lost 0 bases and J lost 7; bases outside the gene matches: 7. The CDR3 DNA is TGCGCCAGCAGCCAAGATAGCGGGGGGGCCGTTTGGACCCAGTACTTC. As protein: CASSQDSGGAVWTQYF.

V is TRBV10-3 and J is TRBJ1-2; 10 bases map to TRBD1. There are 14 residues in the CDR3. CDR1 ENHRY and CDR2 SYGVKD come from the germline V gene. V was clipped by 3 bases and J by 7 bases; unmatched bases: 5. The CDR3 nucleotides read TGTGCCATCAGTGACATCTGGACAGGGGGTGGCTACACCTTC. Translation gives CAISDIWTGGGYTF.

Comments on this clone: Mismatch with germline at one junction end may stem from a read error. The chain is built from TRBV7-9 and TRBJ1-1, with D possibly matching TRBD1 (5 bases). Germline V gives CDR1 SEHNR, CDR2 FQNEAQ (reference sequence). CDR3 length: 14 residues. The CDR3 DNA reads as TGTTCCAGCAGCTTAAATTTAGGGGACACTGAAGCTTTCTTT. As protein: CSSSLNLGDTEAFF.

The rearrangement joins TRBV27 to TRBJ2-1, with D perhaps matching TRBD1 (6 bases). Looked up from germline, CDR1 is MNHEY and CDR2 is SMNVEV (reference sequence). CDR3 length equals 13 residues. With 6 bases removed from V and 8 bases from J, the gap between germline ends came to 14 bases. The chain's CDR3 is CASRRGTVDEQFF. The CDR3 DNA sequence: TGTGCCAGCAGGAGGGGGACCGTCGATGAGCAGTTCTTC.

The genes are TRBV28 and TRBJ1-5; D not certain. Germline V gives CDR1 MDHEN, CDR2 SYDVKM. V lost 2 bases, J lost 1 base, and 6 bases lay in between. This CDR3 has 14 residues. The DNA of the CDR3 is TGTGCCAGCAGTTTAGTACAGAGCAATCAGCCCCAGCATTTT. It translates to CASSLVQSNQPQHF. The full variable domain, completed using reference TRBV28 and TRBJ1-5, is DVKVTQSSRYLVKRTGEKVFLECVQDMDHENMFWYRQDPGLGLRLIYFSYDVKMKEKGDIPEGYSVSREKKERFSLILESASTNQTSMYLCASSLVQSNQPQHFGDGTRLSIL.

The CDR3: CASSIVDTRTNQPQHF. CDR3 coding DNA: TGTGCCAGCAGTATAGTCGACACACGTACCAATCAGCCCCAGCATTTT. The rearrangement joins TRBV28 to TRBJ1-5; D is ambiguous. The germline V gene has CDR1 MDHEN and CDR2 SYDVKM. V was shortened by 5 bases and J by 3 bases, with 17 bases between the two germline ends. This CDR3 comprises 16 residues.

The chain employs TRBV6-5 and TRBJ1-2, with 9 nucleotides matching TRBD1. The ends lost 11 bases at V and 7 bases at J; junction bases unmatched: 11. CDR3 length: 13 amino acids. Germline-derived CDR1 and CDR2 are MNHEY and SVGAGI. The DNA for the CDR3 is TGTGCCGTAACCGGGACAGGGACCATTGGCTACACCTTC. It codes for CAVTGTGTIGYTF.

The chain has TRBV7-9 and TRBJ1-1; D gene unclear. CDR1 is SEHNR, CDR2 FQNEAQ, per germline (reference sequence). The length of the CDR3 is 12 residues. The V gene lost 5 bases and the J gene lost 4 bases, with 8 bases spanning the gap. CDR3 nucleotides: TGTGCCAGCAGCCTTCTTAGCACTGAAGCTTTCTTT. This translates into CASSLLSTEAFF.

The chain couples TRBV7-8 to TRBJ2-1; the D is unclear. Germline V CDR1 and CDR2: SGHVS, FQNEAQ. The germline V and J ends were trimmed by 2 bases and 6 bases, with 8 bases remaining between them. CDR3 length: 13 residues. The CDR3 reads CASSLTDSNEQFF. The CDR3 region has the DNA TGTGCCAGCAGCTTAACCGATAGCAATGAGCAGTTCTTC.

This chain links TRBV29-1 with TRBJ2-1, with D unclear. Germline V gene sequence: CDR1 SQVTM, CDR2 ANQGSEA. The germline V and J ends were trimmed by 4 bases and 12 bases, with 10 bases remaining between them. The CDR3 runs to 10 residues. In DNA form, the CDR3 reads TGCAGCGTTGTATCCGGCGGGCAGTTCTTC. Translating it yields CSVVSGGQFF.